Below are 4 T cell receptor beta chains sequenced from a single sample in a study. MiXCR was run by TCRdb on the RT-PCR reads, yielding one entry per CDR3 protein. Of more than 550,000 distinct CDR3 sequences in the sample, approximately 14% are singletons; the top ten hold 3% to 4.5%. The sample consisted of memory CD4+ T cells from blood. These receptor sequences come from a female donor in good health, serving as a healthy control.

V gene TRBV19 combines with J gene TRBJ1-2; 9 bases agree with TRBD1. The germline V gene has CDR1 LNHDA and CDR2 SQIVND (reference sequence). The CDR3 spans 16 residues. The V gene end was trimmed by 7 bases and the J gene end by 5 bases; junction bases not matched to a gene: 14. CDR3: CASTPTGGRVLYGYTF. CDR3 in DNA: TGTGCCAGTACCCCGACAGGGGGTAGAGTATTGTATGGCTACACCTTC.

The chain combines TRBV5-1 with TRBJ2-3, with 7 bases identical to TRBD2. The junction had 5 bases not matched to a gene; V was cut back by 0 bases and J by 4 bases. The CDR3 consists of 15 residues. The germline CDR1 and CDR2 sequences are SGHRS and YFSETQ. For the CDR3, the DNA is TGCGCCAGCAGCTTGGTTGGACTAGGATCAGATACGCAGTATTTT. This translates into CASSLVGLGSDTQYF.

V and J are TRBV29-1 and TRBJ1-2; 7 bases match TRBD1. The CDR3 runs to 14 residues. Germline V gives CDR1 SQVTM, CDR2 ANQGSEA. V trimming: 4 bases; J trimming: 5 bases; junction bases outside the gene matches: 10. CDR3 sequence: CSVGLWDSFYGYTF. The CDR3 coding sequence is TGCAGCGTTGGCCTTTGGGACAGTTTTTATGGCTACACCTTC.

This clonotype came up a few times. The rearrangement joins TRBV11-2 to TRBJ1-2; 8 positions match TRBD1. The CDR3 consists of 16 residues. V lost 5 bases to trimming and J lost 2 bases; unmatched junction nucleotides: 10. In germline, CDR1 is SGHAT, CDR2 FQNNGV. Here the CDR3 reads CASSDAGTGVNYGYTF. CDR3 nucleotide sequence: TGTGCCAGCAGCGACGCCGGGACAGGAGTAAACTATGGCTACACCTTC.